This T cell receptor beta chain was found in a study of blood T cell repertoires in COVID-19 (TCRdb year 2020). Study-level background: Samples from collaborators originated in the United States, Italy and Spain and spanned both the acute and convalescent phases of COVID-19. The material from the prospective study consisted of cDNA or gDNA derived from T cells, B-cell-depleted T cells, or PBMCs. The dataset comprised deeply sampled blood TCRbeta repertoires from subjects exposed to, actively infected with, or recovered from COVID-19. A freely available public database, intended as a resource for researchers studying the immune response to SARS-CoV-2, is where the repertoires were released. The samples were drawn from two sources: the first 160 participants of the ongoing ImmuneRACE study, and 1,000 to 1,500 subjects contributed by 6 global collaborators. Sample metadata almost always included a de-identified subject ID, COVID-19 status, age in years and sex. HLA class I and class II types, where available, came from metadata supplied by the sample provider rather than from assay-based typing. Findings and caveats that apply to the study as a whole: The quantity of clinical and demographic metadata differed by source and by participant and was supplied without curation.

V and J lose 6 bases and 0 bases, and a span of 12 bases separates them. CDR1 and CDR2, per the germline V gene, are KGHSH and LQKENI. There are 15 amino acids in the CDR3, from cysteine to phenylalanine inclusive. The kept DNA is CDR3 alone, 45 bases in frame from the first base. TCRbeta CDR3 regions were amplified from genomic DNA by means of the immunoSEQ Assay, a bias-controlled multiplex PCR. The authors processed their data as follows. Within the assay, amplification of reference gene primers was used to estimate how many nucleated cells each sample contained. Sequence reads were collapsed and filtered to measure the absolute abundance of every unique TCRbeta CDR3 rearrangement. For each sample, productive Simpson clonality was calculated as the square root of Simpson's diversity index over productive rearrangements. Held by TCRdb, this immuneACCESS table contains in-frame sequences only and omits some clones. Under half of the omission traces to an unresolved V gene where checked; the cause of the rest is unknown. That table gives V, J and clone size, and the DNA gave D and trimming. The sample data list about 320,000 clones, and about 91% of these were observed just once. The ten largest clonotypes hold 1.5% to 2% of the sample.

In Seattle, one collaborating source enrolled patients while the infection was active and tracked those patients longitudinally over the course of disease. Each collaborating institution followed its own protocols to collect whole blood in K2EDTA tubes. Collaborator samples were shipped for TCRbeta analysis as frozen whole blood, isolated PBMCs, or DNA extracted from either sample type. Regarding this clone: It has no known antigen specificity. No much larger clone is present one base from it, and per-base qualities are unavailable.

The source material was peripheral blood. This receptor was obtained from a woman aged 25-40 years with COVID-19, enrolled during active disease. The chain is encoded by TRBV18 joined to TRBJ1-3, with the D gene uncertain. The CDR3 region reads CASSLAIDSGNTIYF. In nucleotides, the sequence is TGTGCCAGCTCCCTAGCTATTGACTCTGGAAACACCATATATTTT.